This T cell receptor (beta chain) was profiled in a study of control samples from healthy donors and cancer patients (dated by TCRdb to between 2020 and 2021). Comments on this clone: Its antigen remains unidentified. No much larger clone is present one base from it, and per-base qualities are unavailable.

Receptors were amplified or captured by the immunoSEQ multiplex PCR assay. The immuneACCESS repertoire file appears here via TCRdb, limited to in-frame rearrangements. These files lack a portion of the clones; in checked studies, under half of the deficit traces to unresolved V genes, and the cause of the others is not known. Across this sample there are roughly 59,000 clones, with roughly 90% seen only once. The ten largest account for roughly 1.5% of the sample. Ends trimmed: V by 4 bases, J by 1 base; bases unmatched to a gene: 8. The CDR3, cysteine through phenylalanine, is 18 amino acids long. The retained sequence is limited to the CDR3, 54 bases, with the frame set at the first base. Per the germline V gene, SGHTA is the CDR1 and FQGTGA is the CDR2.

Sample: PBMCs. The chain was built from TRBV7-3 and TRBJ1-6; 9 bases in the middle match TRBD1. The receptor comes from a man aged 40-50 years with colorectal cancer. The CDR3 protein: CASSSQGAQGSYNSPLHF. The DNA sequence reads TGTGCCAGCAGCTCACAGGGGGCGCAGGGTTCCTATAATTCACCCCTCCACTTT.